This T cell receptor (beta chain) was recovered during a study of blood T cell repertoires in COVID-19. Assay used: immunoSEQ multiplex PCR; TCRdb lists only in-frame clones, some missing. This sample has tens of thousands of clones; around four fifths occur once, and the top ten carry about 5%. The CDR3 has 17 residues. The germline V gene encodes CDR1 SGHVS and CDR2 FNYEAQ. The J segment lost 2 bases and the V segment lost 5 bases, leaving 12 bases of the junction unmatched. The J gene is TRBJ2-1, the V gene TRBV7-6, with TRBD2 matching 7 bases. The clonotype originates from a human donor in a cohort sampled during active COVID-19. Sequenced sample: peripheral blood. CDR3 nucleotides: TGTGCCAGCAGCCCAATAGGAGGGCGGGGGACCTACAATGAGCAGTTCTTC. It codes for CASSPIGGRGTYNEQFF.